This is a list of T cell receptor beta chains from one sample in a study of T cells after posttransplantation cyclophosphamide. Some clones are missing from TCRdb's copy, which holds only in-frame ones; the method was immunoSEQ multiplex PCR. Among about 42,000 clones listed, roughly 91% were seen once. The sample here was PBMCs, taken 55 to 70 days after allogeneic stem cell transplant with posttransplant cyclophosphamide. The source is a male patient aged 60-69 years who received an allogeneic stem cell transplant from a related donor and was CMV-positive. A share of the T cells may be of graft donor origin. CDR3s include the opening cysteine and the closing phenylalanine or tryptophan. The D gene is left open where the match is weak. Clone sizes are given selectively: once, few, many, or a class where the clone is expanded.

abundance,d_gene,j_gene,v_gene,CDR3nt,CDR3aa
.,.,TRBJ1-1,TRBV7-9,TGTGCCAGCAGCTCTGGGAGGGGGGACTATCACACTGAAGCTTTCTTT,CASSSGRGDYHTEAFF
once,TRBD1,TRBJ2-1,TRBV6-5,TGTGCCAGCAGAAACGACAGGGGGGCCTACAATGAGCAGTTCTTC,CASRNDRGAYNEQFF
.,.,TRBJ1-3,TRBV6-5,TGTGCCAGCAGTTACTCGCGGGATGGAAACACCATATATTTT,CASSYSRDGNTIYF
.,TRBD1,TRBJ1-1,TRBV18,TGTGCCAGCTCACCCGGACAGGGCAGGGTGAACACTGAAGCTTTCTTT,CASSPGQGRVNTEAFF
.,.,TRBJ1-3,TRBV15,TGTGCCACCAGCAAGAGGGTTGGGGACACCATATATTTT,CATSKRVGDTIYF
.,.,TRBJ1-3,TRBV7-8,TGTGCCAGCAGCTTAGTAGCCTATGGAAACACCATATATTTT,CASSLVAYGNTIYF
.,.,TRBJ1-2,TRBV30,TGTGCCTGGGCTTACAGGGCCGGCTACACCTTC,CAWAYRAGYTF
.,TRBD1,TRBJ1-5,TRBV2,TGTGCCAGCTCGCTCCAGGGGGTGATAAATCAGCCCCAGCATTTT,CASSLQGVINQPQHF
.,TRBD2,TRBJ2-3,TRBV2,TGTGCCAGCAGGTTTAGCGGGGGGGAATCTAGCACAGATACGCAGTATTTT,CASRFSGGESSTDTQYF
.,.,TRBJ1-5,TRBV7-8,TGTGCCAGCAGCCCAATTGACAGCAGCAATCAGCCCCAGCATTTT,CASSPIDSSNQPQHF
.,.,TRBJ1-1,TRBV21-1,TGTGCCAGCAGCGGTTTAAGACACAACACTGAAGCTTTCTTT,CASSGLRHNTEAFF
.,TRBD2,TRBJ2-7,TRBV7-2,TGTGCCAGCAGCTTAATTGGGTGGGGGGGAGACGAGCAGTACTTC,CASSLIGWGGDEQYF
.,TRBD1,TRBJ2-2,TRBV6-6,TGTGCCAGCAGTTATGGGACAGACACCTTCCCCGGGGAGCTGTTTTTT,CASSYGTDTFPGELFF
few,.,TRBJ1-1,TRBV7-9,TGTGCCAGCAGCTTATCCCCGCGGACTCAAGCTTTCTTT,CASSLSPRTQAFF
.,.,TRBJ2-7,TRBV2,TGTGCCAGCAAGGGGACGGGAGTTGGGTACGAGCAGTACTTC,CASKGTGVGYEQYF